The 32 T cell receptor beta chains in this list originate from one sample, sequenced in a study of cytomegalovirus exposure and HLA in healthy donors. PCR was performed using 60 Vbeta and 13 Jbeta primers. Libraries were prepared by immunoSEQ multiplex PCR; TCRdb keeps only in-frame clonotypes and omits some of them. The sample shows roughly 90,000 clones, around 79% of them seen only once. Sequenced: PBMCs. These receptor sequences come from a woman between 35 and 50 years old in good health and CMV-seropositive.

V gene TRBV6-6 combines with J gene TRBJ1-1; TRBD1 aligns across 7 bases. Germline V gene lookup returns CDR1 MNHNY and CDR2 SVGAGI (reference sequence). This CDR3 is built from 13 residues. V trimming: 6 bases; J trimming: 0 bases; junction bases outside the gene matches: 1. The CDR3 region has the DNA TGTGCCAGCAGACAGGGGCTGAACACTGAAGCTTTCTTT. Translating it yields CASRQGLNTEAFF.

The V gene is TRBV2, the J gene TRBJ1-1, with 7 bases lining up with TRBD1. V shed 5 bases, J shed 4 bases, and the junction held 10 bases outside the gene matches. The CDR3 length is 15 residues. The germline V gene encodes CDR1 SNHLY and CDR2 FYNNEI. The chain's CDR3 is CASSPLYRGSTEAFF. CDR3 nucleotides: TGTGCCAGCAGTCCTTTGTACAGGGGATCCACTGAAGCTTTCTTT.

The chain couples TRBV4-3 to TRBJ2-1; D uncertain. Germline V gene data show CDR1 as LGHNA and CDR2 as YSLEER. The V end was cut by 0 bases, the J end by 9 bases, with 6 bases between. This CDR3 is 12 amino acids long. CDR3 DNA: TGCGCCAGCAGCCAAGATGGCCGTGAGCAGTTCTTC. It codes for CASSQDGREQFF.

This clone has ten or more counts. This rearrangement joins TRBV4-2 to TRBJ1-3; the D is unclear. V was trimmed by 0 bases and J by 0 bases, leaving 9 bases between them. Germline V lookup: CDR1 LGHNA, CDR2 YNFKEQ. The CDR3 covers 16 residues. The CDR3 loop reads CASSQDNPLSGNTIYF. For the CDR3, the DNA is TGTGCCAGCAGCCAAGATAATCCCCTCTCTGGAAACACCATATATTTT.

This clone was seen just once. The junction departs from the called germline gene at one end, perhaps through a read error. The chain joins TRBV7-9 to TRBJ1-4, with 10 positions matching TRBD1. The germline V gene encodes CDR1 SEHNR and CDR2 FQNEAQ (reference sequence). CDR3 length: 15 residues. The CDR3: CSSSLADRGREKLFF. The DNA of the CDR3 is TGTTCCAGCAGCTTGGCAGACAGGGGGCGTGAAAAACTGTTTTTT.

The chain is built from TRBV6-5 and TRBJ1-5; D is perhaps TRBD1 (6 bases). This CDR3 has 15 amino acids. CDR1 and CDR2 from the germline V gene are MNHEY and SVGAGI. Deletions cut 5 bases from V and 0 bases from J, with 11 bases between. As DNA, the CDR3 is TGTGCCAGCAGTGGCCAGGGGAATAGCAATCAGCCCCAGCATTTT. This encodes CASSGQGNSNQPQHF.

The chain combines TRBV19 with TRBJ2-6; TRBD2 is a possible D gene (7 bases). This CDR3 is 15 amino acids long. Deletions cut 7 bases from V and 0 bases from J, with 10 bases between. Germline loops: CDR1 LNHDA, CDR2 SQIVND (reference sequence). The CDR3: CASKGGGSGANVLTF. The CDR3 DNA is TGTGCCAGTAAGGGGGGGGGCTCTGGGGCCAACGTCCTGACTTTC.

This clone turned up a few times. This chain connects TRBV13 to TRBJ2-7; possible D gene TRBD2, 5 bases. CDR1 PRHDT and CDR2 FYEKMQ come from the germline V gene (reference sequence). The CDR3 is 14 residues long. Trimming took off 8 bases at V and 0 bases at J, with 14 bases between the two ends. This CDR3 reads CASGTDFSSYEQYF. DNA of the CDR3: TGTGCCAGCGGAACGGACTTTTCCTCCTACGAGCAGTACTTC.

This clone has only a few counts. In nucleotides, the CDR3 is TGTGCCAGCAGCTTCAGACTAGCGGGAGAATTGGAGCAGTACTTC. Translated, it gives CASSFRLAGELEQYF. The chain joins TRBV7-2 to TRBJ2-5; 12 positions match TRBD2. The CDR3 is 15 amino acids. Germline V gene lookup returns CDR1 SGHTA and CDR2 FQGNSA. V shed 3 bases, J shed 11 bases, and the junction held 10 bases outside the gene matches.

The chain employs TRBV6-5 and TRBJ1-2; D gene unclear. The CDR3 has 15 residues. The germline CDR1 and CDR2 sequences are MNHEY and SVGAGI. Trimming removed 0 bases from V and 2 bases from J, with 10 bases in between. The CDR3 loop reads CASSYSMAVNYGYTF. The DNA for the CDR3 is TGTGCCAGCAGTTACTCAATGGCGGTAAACTATGGCTACACCTTC.

V usage is TRBV9 and J usage is TRBJ2-7; 9 bases agree with TRBD1. The CDR3 is made up of 14 amino acids. Germline V lookup: CDR1 SGDLS, CDR2 YYNGEE. V lost 4 bases and J lost 3; bases outside the gene matches: 5. The CDR3 nucleotides read TGTGCCAGCAGCCCCGGGGACAGGGTCTACGAGCAGTACTTC. Encoded protein: CASSPGDRVYEQYF.

This clone was counted between two and nine times. The chain joins TRBV4-2 to TRBJ2-5; the D gene is possibly TRBD1 (6 bases). V gave up 2 bases and J gave up 5 bases, with 15 bases separating them. CDR1 LGHNA and CDR2 YNFKEQ come from the germline V gene. The CDR3 extends over 15 amino acids. In DNA form, the CDR3 reads TGTGCCAGCAGCCAATCTACCAGGACAGCGGAGACCCAGTACTTC. Protein product: CASSQSTRTAETQYF.

The chain links TRBV4-2 to TRBJ1-1; TRBD1 is a possible D gene (6 bases). Per the germline V gene, CDR1 is LGHNA and CDR2 is YNFKEQ. The CDR3 is 15 residues long. V gave up 1 base and J gave up 5 bases, with 14 bases separating them. The CDR3: CASSQVAGARTEAFF. In DNA, the CDR3 is TGTGCCAGCAGCCAAGTGGCAGGGGCCAGGACTGAAGCTTTCTTT.

This chain connects TRBV5-1 to TRBJ2-1; D remains unclear. This CDR3 is 14 amino acids long. The V end lost 0 bases, the J end lost 8 bases, and 12 bases lay between the germline ends. Germline-derived CDR1 and CDR2 are SGHRS and YFSETQ. CDR3 amino acids: CASSLGYGVDEQFF. The CDR3 nucleotides are TGCGCCAGCAGCTTGGGATACGGTGTCGATGAGCAGTTCTTC. The entire variable domain, with the rest obtained from reference TRBV5-1 and TRBJ2-1, is as follows: KAGVTQTPRYLIKTRGQQVTLSCSPISGHRSVSWYQQTPGQGLQFLFEYFSETQRNKGNFPGRFSGRQFSNSRSEMNVSTLELGDSALYLCASSLGYGVDEQFFGPGTRLTVL.

This clone was observed a few times. V and J are TRBV19 and TRBJ2-7; possible D gene TRBD1, 5 bases. This CDR3 has 18 amino acids. Germline V gene lookup returns CDR1 LNHDA and CDR2 SQIVND (reference sequence). V was trimmed by 2 bases and J by 2 bases, leaving 22 bases between them. As DNA, the CDR3 is TGTGCCAGTAGTATATCATCAGACAGCGCGAGCCGAACCTACGAGCAGTACTTC. Protein: CASSISSDSASRTYEQYF.

The chain has TRBV6-6 and TRBJ2-7; 8 bases are a match to TRBD1. In germline, CDR1 is MNHNY, CDR2 SVGAGI (reference sequence). This CDR3 spans 13 amino acids. J lost 4 bases, V lost 7 bases, and 6 bases had no gene match. This chain's CDR3 is CASTEDRGYEQYF. CDR3 coding DNA: TGTGCCAGCACCGAAGACAGGGGTTACGAGCAGTACTTC.

This chain connects TRBV7-9 to TRBJ2-7, with 7 bases fitting TRBD2. V lost 1 base and J lost 3; bases outside the gene matches: 3. The CDR3 is 14 amino acids. CDR1 and CDR2 from the germline V gene are SEHNR and FQNEAQ (reference sequence). The CDR3 DNA is TGTGCCAGCAGCTTAGATGGGGGGGACTACGAGCAGTACTTC. Its translation: CASSLDGGDYEQYF.

The chain employs TRBV30 and TRBJ2-2; 13 bases agree with TRBD2. Germline V lookup: CDR1 GTSNPN, CDR2 SVGIG (reference sequence). Unmatched junction bases numbered 0, after V lost 5 bases and J lost 6 bases. CDR3 length: 13 residues. CDR3: CAWGLAGAGELFF. The CDR3 DNA follows: TGTGCCTGGGGACTAGCGGGAGCCGGGGAGCTGTTTTTT. The full variable domain, its missing parts supplied by reference TRBV30 and TRBJ2-2, is SQTIHQWPATLVQPVGSPLSLECTVEGTSNPNLYWYRQAAGRGLQLLFYSVGIGQISSEVPQNLSASRPQDRQFILSSKKLLLSDSGFYLCAWGLAGAGELFFGEGSRLTVL.

J is TRBJ2-5 and V is TRBV6-5; 7 bases fit TRBD2. The CDR3 loop spans 16 amino acids. The trim removed 0 bases at V and 2 bases at J, leaving 6 bases unmatched. CDR1 and CDR2 from the germline V gene are MNHEY and SVGAGI. DNA for the CDR3: TGTGCCAGCAGTTACTCTCCGGCTAGCGGTCAAGAGACCCAGTACTTC. This gives the protein CASSYSPASGQETQYF.

The chain couples TRBV7-2 to TRBJ2-1; D is unclear. This CDR3 region has 14 residues. With 5 bases removed from V and 0 bases from J, the gap between germline ends came to 8 bases. Germline assignment: CDR1 SGHTA and CDR2 FQGNSA. This CDR3 reads CASSVTVSYNEQFF. In nucleotides, the CDR3 is TGTGCCAGCAGCGTCACAGTCTCCTACAATGAGCAGTTCTTC. The full variable domain, its missing parts supplied by reference TRBV7-2 and TRBJ2-1, is GAGVSQSPSNKVTEKGKDVELRCDPISGHTALYWYRQSLGQGLEFLIYFQGNSAPDKSGLPSDRFSAERTGGSVSTLTIQRTQQEDSAVYLCASSVTVSYNEQFFGPGTRLTVL.

V usage is TRBV27 and J usage is TRBJ2-3, with 8 positions matching TRBD2. There are 18 residues in the CDR3. V was pared by 5 bases and J by 2 bases, with 15 bases of the junction left unmatched. Germline V gives CDR1 MNHEY, CDR2 SMNVEV (reference sequence). Written as DNA, the CDR3 is TGTGCCAGCAGTCTCGGACTAGCCGGGGCTTCTCACACAGATACGCAGTATTTT. Its translation: CASSLGLAGASHTDTQYF.

As concerns this clone: The identical CDR3 is also encoded by other nucleotide sequences in the sample. The genes are TRBV11-2 and TRBJ2-1; tentatively, D is TRBD2 (6 bases). V lost 6 bases to trimming and J lost 0 bases, with 6 bases between them. This CDR3 has 13 amino acids. The V gene's germline CDR1 is SGHAT and CDR2 FQNNGV. CDR3 protein: CASREGSYNEQFF. In DNA, the CDR3 is TGTGCCAGCAGGGAGGGCTCCTACAATGAGCAGTTCTTC.

This clone appeared a few times. The rearrangement uses TRBV6-1 and TRBJ1-5; D not certain. V was trimmed by 3 bases and J by 2 bases, leaving 14 bases between them. Germline V gives CDR1 MNHNS, CDR2 SASEGT. This CDR3 spans 16 amino acids. CDR3 in DNA: TGTGCCAGCAGTGACCTGCTGAGGGCGGGCAATCAGCCCCAGCATTTT. This translates into CASSDLLRAGNQPQHF.

This clone was observed a few times. The chain uses TRBV4-2 and TRBJ2-7; possible D gene TRBD2, 5 bases. The germline V and J ends were trimmed by 4 bases and 3 bases, with 13 bases remaining between them. In germline, CDR1 is LGHNA, CDR2 YNFKEQ. This CDR3 has 14 residues. Here the CDR3 reads CASSRGQFDYEQYF. The CDR3 DNA is TGTGCCAGCAGCCGAGGGCAATTCGACTACGAGCAGTACTTC.

The genes are TRBV9 and TRBJ2-2; a weak D match, TRBD1 (6 bases). The CDR3 has 15 residues. The V end was cut by 4 bases, the J end by 2 bases, with 12 bases between. Germline V gene sequence: CDR1 SGDLS, CDR2 YYNGEE. The CDR3 bases are TGTGCCAGCAGCACGAGACAGGCAAACACCGGGGAGCTGTTTTTT. Protein sequence: CASSTRQANTGELFF.

This clone was found a few times. The rearrangement joins TRBV6-5 to TRBJ2-7, with 8 bases identical to TRBD2. The V gene's germline CDR1 is MNHEY and CDR2 SVGAGI. J gave up 5 bases and V 5 bases, and 8 bases lay outside the gene matches. The CDR3 sequence is 14 residues long. CDR3 residues: CASSQAGDFHEQYF. The DNA for the CDR3 is TGTGCCAGCAGTCAAGCGGGAGATTTCCACGAGCAGTACTTC.

The rearrangement uses TRBV6-5 and TRBJ2-7, with 7 bases aligning to TRBD2. Unmatched junction bases numbered 11, after V lost 2 bases and J lost 4 bases. The CDR3 is made up of 16 amino acids. The germline V gene encodes CDR1 MNHEY and CDR2 SVGAGI. The CDR3 loop reads CASSYGSAGAKYEQYF. The CDR3 bases are TGTGCCAGCAGTTACGGTTCGGCGGGAGCCAAGTACGAGCAGTACTTC.

The chain couples TRBV5-4 to TRBJ2-5; perhaps TRBD2 as D (5 bases). Gene TRBJ2-7 matches the end of the DNA better, so the J call may be wrong. Germline CDR1 SGHNT, CDR2 YYREEE (reference sequence). This CDR3 region has 14 residues. CDR3 sequence (DNA): TGTGCCAGCAGCAACAACCCTGGAGGAATCGAGCAGTACTTC. Its translation: CASSNNPGGIEQYF.

This clone was observed once. The rearrangement uses TRBV28 and TRBJ2-7; 8 bases fit TRBD2. The CDR3 loop spans 13 amino acids. After removal of 10 bases from V and 3 bases from J, the junction contained 8 bases not matched to a gene. From germline, CDR1 is MDHEN and CDR2 SYDVKM. CDR3 nucleotide sequence: TGTGCCACCTCGGGACTAGGTTTCTACGAGCAGTACTTC. Protein: CATSGLGFYEQYF. Filled out from reference TRBV28 and TRBJ2-7, the complete variable domain reads DVKVTQSSRYLVKRTGEKVFLECVQDMDHENMFWYRQDPGLGLRLIYFSYDVKMKEKGDIPEGYSVSREKKERFSLILESASTNQTSMYLCATSGLGFYEQYFGPGTRLTVT.

The CDR3 DNA is TGTGCCAGCAGCGGCCGGGACTACTCAGGCCACGAGCAGTACTTC. Amino acid sequence: CASSGRDYSGHEQYF. The chain carries TRBV7-3 and TRBJ2-7, with 7 bases matching TRBD2. With 5 bases clipped from V and 5 bases from J, the junction kept 12 bases outside the gene matches. There are 15 residues in the CDR3. Germline lookup yields CDR1 SGHTA and CDR2 FQGTGA.

The CDR3 sequence: CASSPRDREEYEQYF. The DNA for the CDR3 is TGTGCCAGCAGCCCCCGGGACAGGGAGGAATACGAGCAGTACTTC. V and J are TRBV7-2 and TRBJ2-7; 9 bases fit TRBD1. The germline gives CDR1 SGHTA, CDR2 FQGNSA. The CDR3 has 15 residues. Trimming cost V 5 bases and J 4 bases; bases outside gene matches: 9.

The chain combines TRBV28 with TRBJ1-2; TRBD1 is a possible D gene (6 bases). The CDR3 consists of 12 residues. The V end lost 3 bases, the J end lost 6 bases, and 8 bases lay between the germline ends. CDR1 MDHEN and CDR2 SYDVKM come from the germline V gene. The CDR3 coding sequence is TGTGCCAGCAGTTTCAGGGGAAATGGCTACACCTTC. Amino acids: CASSFRGNGYTF.